Listed below are T cell receptor beta chains from one sample, sequenced in a study of shared clonotypes between healthy human individuals. Libraries were prepared by immunoSEQ multiplex PCR; TCRdb keeps only in-frame clonotypes and omits some of them. Of roughly 220,000 clones in the sample, just over 65% were seen once. Sequencing was carried out using memory CD4+ T cells sorted from blood. These TCRs come from a man aged 25-45 years in good health. Both conserved end residues are trimmed from each CDR3. The size entry is marked missing in some rows and otherwise reads once, few, many or a size class.

J	V	size	CDR3
TRBJ2-4	TRBV28	-	ASSFWGQGGIQY
TRBJ2-5	TRBV2	-	ASSEGWGQY
TRBJ2-3	TRBV19	few	ASSTYQGAQFTDTQY
TRBJ1-3	TRBV2	once	ASSTQGSTIY
TRBJ2-7	TRBV15	-	ATSENPGTSGRIH
TRBJ2-7	TRBV5-6	-	ASNSGGYLGREQY
TRBJ2-2	TRBV27	-	ASSYWLRSGLAGDTGELF
TRBJ1-2	TRBV11-2	many	ASSTVMLYGYT
TRBJ1-3	TRBV29-1	-	SAGGAGNTIY
TRBJ2-1	TRBV4-1	-	ASSQPGTGLNEQF
TRBJ2-1	TRBV5-1	-	ASSLGTSGRAGEQF
TRBJ2-1	TRBV27	-	ARGLAGLNEQF
TRBJ2-3	TRBV5-1	-	ASSLATGAGTDTQY
TRBJ2-1	TRBV29-1	few	SVAGTSGSYNEQF
TRBJ2-2	TRBV10-3	-	AISGKPIPGQSTGELF
TRBJ2-2	TRBV4-1	few	ASSFVVSTGELF
TRBJ2-1	TRBV14	once	ASSPRLIGEQF
TRBJ1-5	TRBV11-2	few	ASSPGDHQPQH
TRBJ2-3	TRBV15	-	ATSKAGESADTQY
TRBJ2-3	TRBV7-8	-	ASSTPTDGTSRTRTDTQY
TRBJ1-3	TRBV18	few	ASSPGGSGNTIY
TRBJ2-6	TRBV25-1	-	ASGPDRVSGANVLT
TRBJ1-5	TRBV18	few	ASSLGRGQPQH
TRBJ2-5	TRBV5-1	-	ASSLQGSIGETQY
TRBJ2-7	TRBV2	-	ASRVSGGSYEQY
TRBJ2-1	TRBV7-9	few	ASSLWPARDSAYYNEQF
TRBJ1-4	TRBV7-9	-	ASRATTGENEKLF
TRBJ2-2	TRBV6-6	-	ASSYKDRGGTGELF
TRBJ2-2	TRBV6-6	-	ASGDQGKTGELF
TRBJ2-5	TRBV28	many	ASSLAIISQETQY
TRBJ1-1	TRBV11-2	-	ASSPVTVNTEAF
TRBJ2-2	TRBV2	once	ASSEGEYGELF
TRBJ2-1	TRBV9	few	ASSVSGQGGHEQF
TRBJ2-5	TRBV2	-	ASSEQGGGQETQY
TRBJ2-1	TRBV10-1	few	ASSKGGNEQF
TRBJ1-3	TRBV18	-	ASSPRQGIDTIY
TRBJ2-1	TRBV27	-	ASSPRQGGPYNEQF
TRBJ1-2	TRBV18	-	ASSLNPGQPYGYT
TRBJ2-1	TRBV5-6	-	ASSLVLNEQF
TRBJ1-2	TRBV7-2	-	ASSLAPGTFYGYT
TRBJ1-5	TRBV5-1	few	ASSFGQGNQPQH
TRBJ2-3	TRBV10-3	-	AIRGAAGTSTQRTDTQY